This T cell receptor beta chain was identified in a study of cytomegalovirus exposure and HLA in healthy donors (dated by TCRdb to about 2017). At the level of the whole study: An earlier analysis of approximately 640 of the donors reported 250 to 300 Gb of sequence data and 117 million unique TCR beta sequences from about 200 million T cells. Both class I and class II loci were covered by HLA typing, at four-digit resolution. The study aimed to test whether cataloging public T cell receptors could reveal signatures of past pathogen exposure. All discovery cohort repertoires had been generated using a single sequencing platform. Five DR-DQ haplotypes were treated as single units for association and clustering because of strong linkage in the cohort. Among the approximately 430 genotyped donors, around 81% belonged to the genetic ancestry cluster associated with self-reported Caucasian donors. To decide whether each TCR beta V gene segment behaved as functional or pseudogenic, an earlier analysis of 587 of the donors relied on high-throughput TCR beta sequencing. A later genetic analysis used genome-wide SNP genotypes for 398 of the 666 donors, treating that subset as a discovery cohort. Along with the approximately 700-subject first cohort, a separate validation cohort of 120 different subjects was used. The later analysis used no new phenotypic data to find candidate immune exposures, relying instead on TCR beta sequences and their occurrence across donors. Donor age, sex, ethnicity and CMV serostatus were compiled together with the repertoire data. About 320 gigabases of sequencing data and approximately 80 million unique TCR sequences were included in an early release covering around 600 HLA-typed donors. The number of donors typed differed by locus, with about 629-640 for A, B, C, DRB1 and DQB1, over 500 for DQA1, about 610 for DPA1, and approximately 470 for DPB1. To study patterns of TCR occurrence, a later analysis re-analyzed previously published TCR beta repertoires from under 750 donors and added high-resolution HLA genotyping. To predict cytomegalovirus infection status, the study combined high-throughput TCR immunosequencing, statistical association of individual TCRs with disease status, and machine learning. Among 398 genotyped donors of the cohort, an average of approximately 240,000 unique TCR beta nucleotide sequences was sequenced per donor, of which approximately 18% were non-productive. The T cell repertoires of 670 or so subjects were profiled by immunosequencing and related to cytomegalovirus serostatus.

CDR1 and CDR2 are drawn from the germline V gene: MNHNS, SASEGT. The germline V and J ends show losses of 2 bases and 4 bases respectively, and no gene match explains 5 bases of the junction. The CDR3 starts with the cysteine, ends with the phenylalanine, and has 17 residues. This entry keeps only the CDR3 DNA: 51 bases, framed from base 1. A word on this clone: Its antigen is still unknown. Within one base of it there is no much larger clone, and no base qualities were kept.

Receptor amplification or capture employed the immunoSEQ multiplex PCR assay. For the multiplex PCR, a mixture combining 60 forward primers for TCR Vbeta segments and 13 reverse primers for TCR Jbeta segments was used. The CDR3 region of rearranged TCR beta genes was amplified from genomic DNA with a multiplex PCR assay. On the Illumina HiSeq System, the amplified TCR beta libraries were sequenced as 87-base-pair reads. Per the original workflow: In a later analysis, tens of millions of unique TCR beta chains were counted across the roughly 700 repertoires, and approximately 11 million of these chains were shared by at least two donors. To remove PCR and sequencing errors, raw reads were error-corrected and collapsed into unique sequences using a nearest-neighbor algorithm that merged closely related sequences. V, D and J gene segments were assigned by aligning CDR3 sequences to IMGT reference sequences. For a sequence to be retained, a match of at least six nucleotides was required to both a V gene segment and a J gene segment. Rearrangements were called productive when the CDR3 lacked stop codons and stayed in frame with V and J; all others were non-productive. Following IMGT convention, CDR3 was defined as the stretch from the second conserved V-encoded cysteine up to the conserved J-encoded phenylalanine. Sequences without an unambiguous match to a single V gene segment were excluded from the earlier analysis of approximately 600 of the donors. In an earlier analysis of around 600 of the donors, V segments were called functional above 56.7% productive rearrangements and were called segregating when the between-donor standard deviation exceeded 5%. A statistical classification framework was built for diagnosing cytomegalovirus status from the catalog of TCR beta chain sequences. A later analysis assigned V and J genes by comparing TCR nucleotide sequences with IMGT/GENE-DB human TR gene sequences. In a later analysis, CDR3 sequences and most-parsimonious VDJ recombination scenarios were assigned using the TCRdist pipeline. In a later analysis, each TCR beta chain was defined by its CDR3 amino acid sequence together with its V-gene family, and reads without a unique V-gene family were excluded. In a later analysis, several hundred highly shared, low-generation-probability nucleotide sequences were removed to address suspected cross-contamination and a sequencing artifact. In a later analysis, a clonal expansion index for each public chain was calculated from normalized within-repertoire ranks of inferred template counts. In a later analysis, generation probabilities were computed with a VDJ recombination model fitted to out-of-frame rearrangements, and the resulting probabilities were checked against IGoR. Hypergeometric tests were used in a later analysis to score TCR-TCR, TCR-HLA and TCR-CMV co-occurrence, with a repertoire-size bias correction applied to the TCR pairs. In a later analysis, false discovery rates were estimated by permuting HLA or CMV assignments 20 times. In a later analysis, co-occurring TCRs were grouped using DBSCAN, and TCRdist sequence similarity was added for clustering within HLA-allele-positive subsets. Co-occurrence clustering excluded repertoires with fewer than 30,000 or more than 120,000 public chains, plus five with anomalous nucleotide sharing. TCRdb's version of the immuneACCESS table is confined to in-frame rearrangements and falls short of the full clone set. An unresolved V gene accounts for under half of the shortfall where checked; the remainder is of unknown origin. D and trimming were read from the DNA, whereas the V and J calls and clone size are those reported in that table. The sample table contains under 150,000 clones; only one count was recorded for nearly 80% of them. Approximately 1.5% of the sample comes from the top ten.

The cohort comprised 666 healthy bone marrow donors. All cohort members were sampled while nominally healthy, although unrecorded immune exposures were likely present. The donor tested CMV seronegative and was one of the 352 seronegative cohort members. A peripheral blood sample was provided by each donor, and peripheral blood mononuclear cells were used for TCR beta sequencing. Genomic DNA extraction from the blood cell samples was performed with the Qiagen DNeasy Blood Extraction Kit. Paper-wide results and their limitations: Compared with the approximately 600-donor mean, donors in an Asian-associated ancestry cluster had fewer N-insertions in productive TCRs, according to a later genetic analysis. A further reported finding was that TCR beta sequences accurately predicted the HLA-A and HLA-B alleles for most subjects in the first cohort. A few of the identified cytomegalovirus-associated TCR beta chains were confirmed in vitro to be specific for cytomegalovirus antigens. It was suggested by the authors that the approach could potentially be generalized to other disease states and immunological phenotypes. A later analysis reported that several top co-occurrence clusters appeared linked to parvovirus B19, influenza, CMV and Epstein-Barr virus. In a later genetic analysis, a missense DCLRE1C variant was associated with V-gene and J-gene trimming of TCR beta chains, and the association was replicated in an independent cohort. The study gave a list of roughly 150 TCR beta chains associated with cytomegalovirus. The presence/absence analyses assumed that sequencing depth was roughly uniform across donors, and that assumption may not be true. The classifier was reported to diagnose cytomegalovirus status with high specificity and sensitivity in both the original and validation cohorts. Some IMGT-functional V segments, including TRBV6-2 and TRBV6-3, could not be told apart with the 87-base-pair reads, so those segments were excluded. Specific HLA alleles were associated with 15,000 to 20,000 TCR beta sequences at a false discovery rate of 0.05 in a later analysis. For the cohort, immune exposure information was limited to CMV serostatus. In a later analysis, the rate of TCR association differed among HLA loci, with DRB1 alleles having the most associated TCRs and HLA-C alleles having the fewest. Only TCR beta chains were sequenced in this cohort, and the absence of alpha or paired-chain data limited detectable features. A later analysis found that HLA-associated TCR beta chains were more clonally expanded and had lower generation probabilities than equally common non-associated chains. When HLA alleles, especially DR and DQ, strongly co-occurred, TCR associations were difficult to assign to individual alleles. An earlier analysis of 450 to 750 of the donors showed that most TCR beta V segments appeared in productive rearrangements either about 87% or about 30% of the time, which broadly matched IMGT annotations. A cluster of highly shared sequence variants was judged likely to represent a technical artifact of the sequencing pipeline. Because counts were too low, more than 15 rarely observed V segments, including chromosome 9 orphons, were left out of the earlier analysis of approximately 580 of the donors. Because HLA typing was unavailable for some donors at each locus, only the typed subset was used in association tests. Correlated functional status among segregating V segments might reflect linkage disequilibrium, but an unknown experimental factor could not be ruled out. A later analysis found that most CMV-associated TCR beta chains appeared HLA-restricted, with HLA associations seemingly driven largely by CMV exposure. Most TCR sequences were observed very rarely across donors, whereas some public TCRs were present in many individuals.

The receptor's source is a woman in her thirties in good health and CMV-seronegative. This sequence uses TRBV6-1 and TRBJ2-6; TRBD1 agrees with 10 junctional bases. The sample comprised PBMCs. Read as DNA, the sequence is TGTGCCAGCAGTGAACAGGGACAGGGGAGCGGGGCCAACGTCCTGACTTTC. Translation gives CASSEQGQGSGANVLTF.